This T cell receptor beta chain was profiled in a study of cytomegalovirus exposure and HLA in healthy donors. Whole-study results and caveats: Reportedly, fewer N-insertions than the roughly 600-donor mean appeared in an Asian-associated ancestry cluster in a later analysis. Among immune exposure information, only CMV serostatus was available.

The germline CDR1 and CDR2 sequences are MNHNS and SASEGT. The V gene end was trimmed by 4 bases and the J gene end by 5 bases; junction bases not matched to a gene: 7. The CDR3 extends over 15 amino acids. Researchers ran the PCR with 60 Vbeta and 13 Jbeta primers. The assay was immunoSEQ multiplex PCR, and TCRdb's table has in-frame clones only and misses some. This sample yields 160,000 or so clones, of which around four fifths are seen a single time; 1.5% to 2.5% belongs to the top ten. In its sample, this clone was seen a few times. Its antigen is unidentified. The sequence derives from a man aged 18 to 30 in good health and CMV-seronegative. Sequenced material: PBMCs. The rearrangement uses TRBV6-1 and TRBJ2-7; TRBD1 agrees at 11 bases. In DNA form, the CDR3 reads TGTGCCAGCAGTGTAACCGGGACAGGGGGAAACGAGCAGTACTTC. Translating gives CASSVTGTGGNEQYF.